Only a few counts were recorded for the clone carrying this T cell receptor beta chain. The antigen remains unidentified. This sample is part of a study of shared clonotypes between healthy human individuals. Findings and limits, study-wide: Four donors held around 5% of naive CD4 clonotypes in common.

The germline CDR1 and CDR2 sequences are MNHEY and SVGAGI. The CDR3 runs 14 residues. Trimming left V 4 bases short and J 4 bases short, with 13 bases between. Data came from immunoSEQ multiplex PCR; TCRdb stores just in-frame clones and leaves some out. The sample lists roughly 1,100,000 clones, roughly 75% occurring once. A split of CD4+ cells into CD45RA+ naive and CD45RA-negative memory subsets was performed. The receptor comes from a man between 18 and 29 years old in good health. Sequenced input: memory CD4+ T cells sorted from blood. Subset noted: CD45RA-negative fraction. This chain joins TRBV6-5 and TRBJ1-2; possibly TRBD1 for D (6 bases). Here the CDR3 reads CASSSPGGFYGYTF. The CDR3 DNA reads as TGTGCCAGCAGTTCCCCCGGGGGCTTCTATGGCTACACCTTC.